This TCR beta chain was identified in a study of CD8+CD57+ T cells in acquired aplastic anemia. Study details: Average DNA yield from sorted CD4+ and CD8+ cells was around 3 ug.

All sequencing subjects had displayed CD8+CD57+ cell expansion on flow cytometry. Blood sampling was performed on the patients, and none of them had received therapy by then. Study findings and constraints: Simpson's diversity of CD8+ cells was not significantly different in patients compared with controls. A set of about 28 CD8+ CDR3 sequences was shared between patients and controls, and these sequences appeared highly expressed in patients.

This CDR3 is built from 16 residues. Trimming took 5 bases from V and 4 from J, leaving 20 bases between them. This clonotype was seen repeatedly, ten times or more. The antigen remains undetermined. Researchers used genomic DNA as the template to profile TCR beta VDJ and CDR3. A single record per CDR3 protein comes from TCRdb applying MiXCR to the reads. This sample has some 140,000 distinct CDR3 sequences, with 40% to 65% found just once. The clonotype was recovered from a human donor with aplastic anemia. Sequenced material: sorted CD4+, CD8+, or CD8+CD57+ T cells (not recorded which) from PBMCs. This sequence joins TRBV12-3 or TRBV12-4 and TRBJ1-2; tentatively, D is TRBD1 (5 bases). CDR3 sequence: CASSHPGTRELYGYTF. In DNA form, the CDR3 reads TGTGCCAGCAGTCACCCTGGGACCCGTGAACTCTATGGCTACACCTTC.